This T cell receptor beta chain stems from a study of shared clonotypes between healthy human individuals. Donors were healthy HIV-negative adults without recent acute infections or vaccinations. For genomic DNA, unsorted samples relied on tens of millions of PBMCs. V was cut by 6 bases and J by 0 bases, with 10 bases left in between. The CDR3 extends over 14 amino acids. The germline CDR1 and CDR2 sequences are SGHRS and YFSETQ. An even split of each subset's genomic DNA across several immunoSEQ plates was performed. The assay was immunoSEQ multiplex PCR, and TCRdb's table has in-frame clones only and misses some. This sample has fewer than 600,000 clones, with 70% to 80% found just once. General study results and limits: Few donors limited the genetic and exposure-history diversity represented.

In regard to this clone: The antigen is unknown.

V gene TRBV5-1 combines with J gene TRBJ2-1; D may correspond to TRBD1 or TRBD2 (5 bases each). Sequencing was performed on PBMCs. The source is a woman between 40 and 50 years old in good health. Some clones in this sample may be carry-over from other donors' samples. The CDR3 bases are TGCGCCAGCAACCATGGGGGCTCCTACAATGAGCAGTTCTTC. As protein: CASNHGGSYNEQFF.